The rows below give T cell receptor beta chains drawn from one sample of a study of beta chain features in type 1 diabetes. Profiled with immunoSEQ multiplex PCR; TCRdb holds only in-frame clones, not every one. Of approximately 260,000 clones in the sample, around 21% were seen once. The sequencing input was naive CD4+ T cells from blood. The receptors originated from a woman aged 40 to 50 with type 1 diabetes. Both conserved end residues are part of each CDR3. The D gene is left open where the match is weak. Clone size, where shown, is once, few, many, or a class for clones that have expanded.

>-|few|TRBJ2-1|TRBV11-2|15
TGTGCCAGCAGCTTAGAGGGACTCGGCTCCAATGAGCAGTTCTTC
CASSLEGLGSNEQFF
>-|-|TRBJ2-7|TRBV28|11
TGTGCCAGCAGTCTCGAGTACGAGCAGTACTTC
CASSLEYEQYF
>-|few|TRBJ2-5|TRBV4-2|15
TGTGCCAGCAGCCAAGGTGGGGGCAACCAAGAGACCCAGTACTTC
CASSQGGGNQETQYF
>-|-|TRBJ2-5|TRBV18|14
TGTGCCAGCTCACCAGTACGGGGGGCGGAGACCCAGTACTTC
CASSPVRGAETQYF
>-|few|TRBJ2-7|TRBV7-2|16
TGTGCCAGCAGCTATACAGGGACTATCAGCTCCTACGAGCAGTACTTC
CASSYTGTISSYEQYF
>-|few|TRBJ2-7|TRBV10-3|12
TGTGCCATCAGTGGCGGTTCATACGAGCAGTACTTC
CAISGGSYEQYF
>TRBD1|few|TRBJ1-5|TRBV18|13
TGTGCCAGCTCGCGGACAGGTTTCGAGCCCCAGCATTTT
CASSRTGFEPQHF
>TRBD1|-|TRBJ2-5|TRBV9|19
TGTGCCAGCAGCGTAGGCGCAGGTCCCCTACAGGGGGCATCGGAGACCCAGTACTTC
CASSVGAGPLQGASETQYF
>TRBD1|few|TRBJ2-7|TRBV28|15
TGTGCCAGCAGTTTCACGGGACAGGGCTTCAACGAGCAGTACTTC
CASSFTGQGFNEQYF
>TRBD1|few|TRBJ1-5|TRBV19|15
TGTGCCAGTAGCATGGGACAGTATAGCAATCAGCCCCAGCATTTT
CASSMGQYSNQPQHF
>-|-|TRBJ1-2|TRBV28|12
TGTGCCAGCAGTTTAGCGGGAACTGGCTACACCTTC
CASSLAGTGYTF
>TRBD2|-|TRBJ2-7|TRBV29-1|13
TGCAGCGTTGAGACGACTAGCGTTGACGAGCAGTACTTC
CSVETTSVDEQYF
>-|-|TRBJ2-7|TRBV20-1|11
TGCAGTGCTAGCTCCTCCTACGAGCAGTACTTC
CSASSSYEQYF
>TRBD1|-|TRBJ2-1|TRBV7-2|18
TGTGCCAGCAGCTCGCCGGGACAGGGGCCGAGCTCCTACAATGAGCAGTTCTTC
CASSSPGQGPSSYNEQFF
>-|-|TRBJ2-1|TRBV28|11
TGTGCCTCTGTCTCCTACAATGAGCAGTTCTTC
CASVSYNEQFF
>TRBD1|few|TRBJ1-2|TRBV2|13
TGTGCCAGCACCCTCGACAGGGACTATGGCTACACCTTC
CASTLDRDYGYTF
>-|few|TRBJ2-1|TRBV9|13
TGTGCCAGCAGCCCCCTAGGCTACAATGAGCAGTTCTTC
CASSPLGYNEQFF
>TRBD2|-|TRBJ2-3|TRBV7-3|14
TGTGCCAGCAGCTTAGCGGGAGCGGGAGATACGCAGTATTTT
CASSLAGAGDTQYF
>TRBD2|few|TRBJ2-2|TRBV4-3|17
TGCGCCAGCAGCCAAGAGGGTAGCGGGATGTACACCGGGGAGCTGTTTTTT
CASSQEGSGMYTGELFF
>TRBD2|few|TRBJ2-2|TRBV5-1|16
TGCGCCAGCAGCTTGCCGCTAGCGGGAGCGTCGGGGGAGCTGTTTTTT
CASSLPLAGASGELFF
>TRBD1|once|TRBJ1-5|TRBV15|16
TGTGCCACCAGCAGAGGGGACAGGGTGGGCAATCAGCCCCAGCATTTT
CATSRGDRVGNQPQHF
>-|few|TRBJ1-1|TRBV10-3|13
TGTGCCATCACCCTGGGAGTAAACACTGAAGCTTTCTTT
CAITLGVNTEAFF
>-|-|TRBJ1-5|TRBV30|14
TGTGCCTGGAGCAACGGGGGGGGCAATCAGCCCCAGCATTTT
CAWSNGGGNQPQHF
>TRBD2|few|TRBJ2-7|TRBV28|14
TGTGCCAGCAGGTCTAGCGGGAGAAGCTACGAGCAGTACTTC
CASRSSGRSYEQYF
>-|-|TRBJ2-3|TRBV20-1|11
TGCAGTGCTAGCGAGTCTACGTCGCAGTATTTT
CSASESTSQYF
>TRBD2|few|TRBJ2-3|TRBV4-2|17
TGTGCCAGCAGCCCCCGGACTAGCCTCGAAGTTACAGATACGCAGTATTTT
CASSPRTSLEVTDTQYF
>-|few|TRBJ1-5|TRBV9|15
TGTGCCAGCAGTCGTTTTCAGGGGCCCAATCAGCCCCAGCATTTT
CASSRFQGPNQPQHF
>TRBD1|-|TRBJ1-6|TRBV28|12
TGTGCCAGCAACTCCCCGAAGGGCAGGGGGGACTTT
CASNSPKGRGDF
>-|-|TRBJ1-1|TRBV7-2|15
TGTGCCAGCAGCTTCCTGGGACTTACGGGAACTGAAGCTTTCTTT
CASSFLGLTGTEAFF
>TRBD1|-|TRBJ2-2|TRBV19|16
TGTGCCAGTAGTATAGATGGGACAGGGTGGACCGGGGAGCTGTTTTTT
CASSIDGTGWTGELFF
>-|few|TRBJ1-1|TRBV2|14
TGTGCCAGCAGCACGATTGAGAGGAACACTGAAGCTTTCTTT
CASSTIERNTEAFF
>-|-|TRBJ2-3|TRBV29-1|11
TGCAGCGTCCGACGGGCAGATACGCAGTATTTT
CSVRRADTQYF
>TRBD1|-|TRBJ1-1|TRBV5-4|16
TGTGCCAGCAGTTCACCGGGACAGGGGAGGAACACTGAAGCTTTCTTT
CASSSPGQGRNTEAFF
>-|few|TRBJ2-7|TRBV4-3|13
TGCGCCAGCAGCCAAGAGGGAGGCTACGAGCAGTACTTC
CASSQEGGYEQYF
>TRBD1|-|TRBJ2-7|TRBV4-2|15
TGTGCCAGCAGCCAAGGCAAGACAGGGTGGAGCGAGCAGTACTTC
CASSQGKTGWSEQYF
>-|few|TRBJ2-5|TRBV7-9|15
TGTGCCAGCAGCTCCCCGCCCAGGCACCAAGAGACCCAGTACTTC
CASSSPPRHQETQYF
>TRBD1|few|TRBJ2-2|TRBV9|16
TGTGCCAGCAGCGCTTGGACAGGAGTGAACACCGGGGAGCTGTTTTTT
CASSAWTGVNTGELFF